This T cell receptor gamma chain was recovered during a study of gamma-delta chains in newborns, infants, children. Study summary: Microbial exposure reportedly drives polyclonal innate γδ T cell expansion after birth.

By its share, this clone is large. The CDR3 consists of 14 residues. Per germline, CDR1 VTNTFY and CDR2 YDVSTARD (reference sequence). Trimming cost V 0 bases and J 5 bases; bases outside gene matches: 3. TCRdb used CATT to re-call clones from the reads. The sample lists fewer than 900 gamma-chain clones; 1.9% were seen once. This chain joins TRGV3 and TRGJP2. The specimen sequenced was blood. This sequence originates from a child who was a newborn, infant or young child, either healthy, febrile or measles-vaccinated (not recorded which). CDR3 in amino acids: CATWDRRSDWIKTF. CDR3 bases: TGTGCCACCTGGGACAGGCGGAGTGATTGGATCAAGACGTTT.